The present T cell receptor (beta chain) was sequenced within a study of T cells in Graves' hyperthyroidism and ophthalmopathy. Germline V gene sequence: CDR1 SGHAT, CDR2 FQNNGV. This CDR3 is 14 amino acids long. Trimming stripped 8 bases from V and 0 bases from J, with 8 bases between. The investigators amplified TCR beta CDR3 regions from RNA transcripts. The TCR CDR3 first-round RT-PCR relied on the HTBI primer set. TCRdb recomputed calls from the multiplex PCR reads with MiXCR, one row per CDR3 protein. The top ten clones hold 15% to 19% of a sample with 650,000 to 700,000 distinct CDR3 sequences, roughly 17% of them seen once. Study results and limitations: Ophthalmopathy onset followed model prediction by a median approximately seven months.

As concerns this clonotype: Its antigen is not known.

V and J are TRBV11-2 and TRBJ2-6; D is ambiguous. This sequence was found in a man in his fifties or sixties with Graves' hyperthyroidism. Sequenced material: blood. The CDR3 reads CASDPLSGANVLTF. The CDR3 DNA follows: TGTGCCAGCGACCCACTCTCTGGGGCCAACGTCCTGACTTTC.